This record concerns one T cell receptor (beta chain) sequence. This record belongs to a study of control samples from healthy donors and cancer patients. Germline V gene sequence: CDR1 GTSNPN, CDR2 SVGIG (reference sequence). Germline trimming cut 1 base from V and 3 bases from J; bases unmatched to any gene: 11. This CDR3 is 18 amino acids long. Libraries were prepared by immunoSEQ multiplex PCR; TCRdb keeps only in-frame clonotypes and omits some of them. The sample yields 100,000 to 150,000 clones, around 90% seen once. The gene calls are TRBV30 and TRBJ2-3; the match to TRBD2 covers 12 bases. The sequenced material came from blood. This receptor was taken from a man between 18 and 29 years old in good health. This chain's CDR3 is CAWSGTSGVSTKTDTQYF. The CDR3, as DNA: TGTGCCTGGAGTGGGACTAGCGGGGTATCGACGAAAACAGATACGCAGTATTTT. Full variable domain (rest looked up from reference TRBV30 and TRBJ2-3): SQTIHQWPATLVQPVGSPLSLECTVEGTSNPNLYWYRQAAGRGLQLLFYSVGIGQISSEVPQNLSASRPQDRQFILSSKKLLLSDSGFYLCAWSGTSGVSTKTDTQYFGPGTRLTVL.